The rows below give T cell receptor beta chains drawn from one sample of a study of T cell repertoires in cytomegalovirus infection. TCRdb re-called the reads through MiXCR, storing one row per CDR3 protein. The sample consists of 110,000 or so distinct CDR3 sequences, 30% to 35% of them appearing once. No antigen is known for these receptors. Sample: CD8+ T cells from cultured PBMCs, taken from culture after CMV antigen stimulation. The receptor set was obtained from a human donor in good health (CMV status not recorded). Some clones in this sample may be carry-over from other donors' samples. CDR3s include the opening cysteine and the closing phenylalanine or tryptophan. Each record gives: clone size, V gene, J gene, D gene, CDR3 DNA, CDR3 protein. D genes are given only for firm matches. A row's size may be missing; if present it is once, few, many or a size class.

clone_size: many; v_call: TRBV25-1; j_call: TRBJ1-6; d_call: TRBD1; cdr3_nt: TGTGCCAGCAGTTGGGACAGGGATAATTCACCCCTCCACTTT; cdr3_aa: CASSWDRDNSPLHF
clone_size: NA; v_call: TRBV6-1; j_call: TRBJ1-5; d_call: NA; cdr3_nt: TGTGCCAGCAGTGAAGCCGCTAGCAAGGTGCCCCAGCATTTT; cdr3_aa: CASSEAASKVPQHF
clone_size: few; v_call: TRBV6-5; j_call: TRBJ1-6; d_call: TRBD1; cdr3_nt: TGTGCCAGCAGTTACCAAACCCCGACAGGGAGAATTTATAATTCACCCCTCCACTTT; cdr3_aa: CASSYQTPTGRIYNSPLHF
clone_size: few; v_call: TRBV5-4; j_call: TRBJ2-1; d_call: TRBD2; cdr3_nt: TGTGCCAGCAGGGGGGTCGGGGCGGGGGAGACCTACAATGAGCAGTTCTTC; cdr3_aa: CASRGVGAGETYNEQFF
clone_size: NA; v_call: TRBV7-2; j_call: TRBJ2-5; d_call: NA; cdr3_nt: TGTGCCAGCAGCTTAGCGCCTCACAGGGTTGGTGGAGAGACCCAGTACTTC; cdr3_aa: CASSLAPHRVGGETQYF
clone_size: NA; v_call: TRBV4-2; j_call: TRBJ2-5; d_call: NA; cdr3_nt: TGTGCCAGCAGCCAAGGGTCCCGAGGAGAGACCCAGTACTTC; cdr3_aa: CASSQGSRGETQYF
clone_size: many; v_call: TRBV6-1; j_call: TRBJ2-7; d_call: TRBD1; cdr3_nt: TGTGCCAGCAGTGAAGAAAAGACAGGGATCAAACGCTACGAGCAGTACTTC; cdr3_aa: CASSEEKTGIKRYEQYF
clone_size: few; v_call: TRBV2; j_call: TRBJ2-1; d_call: NA; cdr3_nt: TGTGCCAGCAGTTACCGGGGGTTCCCCTACAATGAGCAGTTCTTC; cdr3_aa: CASSYRGFPYNEQFF
clone_size: NA; v_call: TRBV27; j_call: TRBJ2-1; d_call: NA; cdr3_nt: TGTGCCAGCAGTACTAGTTACAATGAGCAGTTCTTC; cdr3_aa: CASSTSYNEQFF
clone_size: NA; v_call: TRBV7-8; j_call: TRBJ1-5; d_call: TRBD1; cdr3_nt: TGTGCCAGCAGGTCGGGACAGGGACTTGATCAGCCCCAGCATTTT; cdr3_aa: CASRSGQGLDQPQHF
clone_size: many; v_call: TRBV28; j_call: TRBJ2-5; d_call: NA; cdr3_nt: TGTGCCAGCAGACAGCCGCAGGGAAAAGAGACCCAGTACTTC; cdr3_aa: CASRQPQGKETQYF
clone_size: few; v_call: TRBV5-1; j_call: TRBJ2-7; d_call: NA; cdr3_nt: TGCGCCAGCAGCTTGGCTAGCACCACCTACGAGCAGTACTTC; cdr3_aa: CASSLASTTYEQYF
clone_size: NA; v_call: TRBV4-2; j_call: TRBJ2-1; d_call: TRBD2; cdr3_nt: TGTGCCAGCAGCCAGGGACTAGCGGCAGATCCCTACAATGAGCAGTTCTTC; cdr3_aa: CASSQGLAADPYNEQFF
clone_size: NA; v_call: TRBV7-7; j_call: TRBJ2-5; d_call: NA; cdr3_nt: TGTGCTAGCAGCCTCGTTTTGGATATGGGAGAAGAGACCCAGTACTTC; cdr3_aa: CASSLVLDMGEETQYF
clone_size: few; v_call: TRBV7-6; j_call: TRBJ2-2; d_call: NA; cdr3_nt: TGTGCCAGCAGCTTCCTAGGATTCACCGGGGAGCTGTTTTTT; cdr3_aa: CASSFLGFTGELFF
clone_size: NA; v_call: TRBV7-9; j_call: TRBJ1-2; d_call: NA; cdr3_nt: TGTGCCAGCAGCCCATCCGGCACTCCGCCCAACTATGGCTACACCTTC; cdr3_aa: CASSPSGTPPNYGYTF
clone_size: NA; v_call: TRBV7-2; j_call: TRBJ1-1; d_call: NA; cdr3_nt: TGTGCCAGCAGCCACCTCTGGCGCGGGGAATTGGACACTGAAGCTTTCTTT; cdr3_aa: CASSHLWRGELDTEAFF
clone_size: NA; v_call: TRBV5-1; j_call: TRBJ1-1; d_call: NA; cdr3_nt: TGCGCCAGCAGCTTGGCCCAGGGTACTGAAGCTTTCTTT; cdr3_aa: CASSLAQGTEAFF
clone_size: few; v_call: TRBV19; j_call: TRBJ2-3; d_call: TRBD2; cdr3_nt: TGTGCCAGTACCACTAGCGGGGGGGCCGGAGATACGCAGTATTTT; cdr3_aa: CASTTSGGAGDTQYF
clone_size: many; v_call: TRBV11-2; j_call: TRBJ1-1; d_call: NA; cdr3_nt: TGTGCCAGCAGCCTAGTTGGGCGAAGAAATCACCTGGCTTTCTTT; cdr3_aa: CASSLVGRRNHLAFF
clone_size: NA; v_call: TRBV28; j_call: TRBJ2-5; d_call: NA; cdr3_nt: TGTGCCAGCAGTTTAGGCGAGTTCGGAGAGACCCAGTACTTC; cdr3_aa: CASSLGEFGETQYF
clone_size: NA; v_call: TRBV5-6; j_call: TRBJ2-7; d_call: NA; cdr3_nt: TGTGCCAGCAGACAATCAGGGGCCGAGCAGTACTTC; cdr3_aa: CASRQSGAEQYF
clone_size: NA; v_call: TRBV7-2; j_call: TRBJ2-7; d_call: NA; cdr3_nt: TGTGCCCCTGGGGGATTTTCCTACGAGCAGTACTTC; cdr3_aa: CAPGGFSYEQYF
clone_size: NA; v_call: TRBV27; j_call: TRBJ2-1; d_call: TRBD2; cdr3_nt: TGTGTCAGCAGTGATGGACTAGTTCGCAATGAGCAGTTCTTC; cdr3_aa: CVSSDGLVRNEQFF
clone_size: NA; v_call: TRBV25-1; j_call: TRBJ2-3; d_call: NA; cdr3_nt: TGTGCCAGCAGTGCAGACCCGGGGATTGGCACAGATACGCAGTATTTT; cdr3_aa: CASSADPGIGTDTQYF
clone_size: NA; v_call: TRBV7-9; j_call: TRBJ2-5; d_call: TRBD2; cdr3_nt: TGTGCCAGCAGCTTAGCGACTAGCGGGTATCAAGAGACCCAGTACTTC; cdr3_aa: CASSLATSGYQETQYF
clone_size: few; v_call: TRBV7-2; j_call: TRBJ2-5; d_call: NA; cdr3_nt: TGTGCCAGCACCATCTTCCGGGACATGAACTTC; cdr3_aa: CASTIFRDMNF
clone_size: NA; v_call: TRBV27; j_call: TRBJ2-3; d_call: NA; cdr3_nt: TGTGCCAGCAGTTTATCGTCCCTTAGGACAGCTCGCACAGATACGCAGTATTTT; cdr3_aa: CASSLSSLRTARTDTQYF
clone_size: NA; v_call: TRBV7-2; j_call: TRBJ2-3; d_call: TRBD2; cdr3_nt: TGTGCCAGCAGCTTTTGGGGGGGGGAGGGAGATACGCAGTATTTT; cdr3_aa: CASSFWGGEGDTQYF
clone_size: few; v_call: TRBV15; j_call: TRBJ1-5; d_call: NA; cdr3_nt: TGTGCCACCAGCAGAGATCTGGGGGATCAGCCCCAGCATTTT; cdr3_aa: CATSRDLGDQPQHF
clone_size: few; v_call: TRBV7-2; j_call: TRBJ2-7; d_call: TRBD2; cdr3_nt: TGTGCCAGCAGCTGGGGACTAGCGGGGGCATTCAGCTCCTACGAGCAGTACTTC; cdr3_aa: CASSWGLAGAFSSYEQYF
clone_size: few; v_call: TRBV7-2; j_call: TRBJ2-5; d_call: TRBD2; cdr3_nt: TGTGCCAGCAGCTTAGTAACTAGCGGGGAAGAGACCCAGTACTTC; cdr3_aa: CASSLVTSGEETQYF
clone_size: medium-sized; v_call: TRBV7-2; j_call: TRBJ2-2; d_call: NA; cdr3_nt: TGTGCCAGCAGCCCTAGTACCGGGGAGCTGTTTTTT; cdr3_aa: CASSPSTGELFF
clone_size: many; v_call: TRBV5-1; j_call: TRBJ1-6; d_call: NA; cdr3_nt: TGCGCCAGCAGTATGGACCTGAATTCACCCCTCCACTTT; cdr3_aa: CASSMDLNSPLHF
clone_size: NA; v_call: TRBV15; j_call: TRBJ2-3; d_call: TRBD2; cdr3_nt: TGTGCCACCAGCAGAGCCGGACGACTAGCGGGGAGCACAGATACGCAGTATTTT; cdr3_aa: CATSRAGRLAGSTDTQYF
clone_size: few; v_call: TRBV7-9; j_call: TRBJ2-1; d_call: NA; cdr3_nt: TGTGCCAGCAGCTTAGTTTGGCAGGGCCTCAATGAGCAGTTCTTC; cdr3_aa: CASSLVWQGLNEQFF
clone_size: few; v_call: TRBV7-9; j_call: TRBJ1-2; d_call: NA; cdr3_nt: TGTGCCAGCAGCTCCCTAGCAGGGGCCTTTGACTATGGCTACACCTTC; cdr3_aa: CASSSLAGAFDYGYTF
clone_size: few; v_call: TRBV6-1; j_call: TRBJ1-5; d_call: NA; cdr3_nt: TGTGCCAGCAGTGAAGCCACAGTAAATCAGCCCCAGCATTTT; cdr3_aa: CASSEATVNQPQHF
clone_size: once; v_call: TRBV27; j_call: TRBJ1-1; d_call: NA; cdr3_nt: TGTGCCAGCAGTATTATCTGGGGGGGAGATGAAGCTTTCTTT; cdr3_aa: CASSIIWGGDEAFF
clone_size: NA; v_call: TRBV7-6; j_call: TRBJ1-3; d_call: TRBD1; cdr3_nt: TGTGCCAGCAGCCGTTGGGACAGCTCTGGAAACACCATATATTTT; cdr3_aa: CASSRWDSSGNTIYF
clone_size: NA; v_call: TRBV19; j_call: TRBJ2-1; d_call: TRBD1; cdr3_nt: TGTGCCAGTAGTATATCCGAGACAGGGGACAATGAGCAGTTCTTC; cdr3_aa: CASSISETGDNEQFF
clone_size: few; v_call: TRBV6-4; j_call: TRBJ1-5; d_call: NA; cdr3_nt: TGTGCCAGCAGTGACTCGATTGGATGTACAGGAGATAGCAATCAGCCCCAGCATTTT; cdr3_aa: CASSDSIGCTGDSNQPQHF
clone_size: many; v_call: TRBV24-1; j_call: TRBJ2-2; d_call: TRBD1; cdr3_nt: TGTGCCACTCAGGGGGCTGGGGACACCGGGGAGCTGTTTTTT; cdr3_aa: CATQGAGDTGELFF
clone_size: NA; v_call: TRBV4-2; j_call: TRBJ2-1; d_call: NA; cdr3_nt: TGTGCCAGCAGCCAAGATTACGCACAGTACAATGAGCAGTTCTTC; cdr3_aa: CASSQDYAQYNEQFF
clone_size: few; v_call: TRBV4-3; j_call: TRBJ1-2; d_call: NA; cdr3_nt: TGCGCCAGCAGCCAAGATTGGGACAACCTAAACTATGGCTACACCTTC; cdr3_aa: CASSQDWDNLNYGYTF
clone_size: NA; v_call: TRBV5-6; j_call: TRBJ2-7; d_call: TRBD1; cdr3_nt: TGTGCCAGCAGCCCGGGGGGACAGGGCCGTTTCTACGAGCAGTACTTC; cdr3_aa: CASSPGGQGRFYEQYF
clone_size: NA; v_call: TRBV19; j_call: TRBJ2-7; d_call: NA; cdr3_nt: TGTGCCAGTACCGCCGCGGCAGGGTTGTCCTACGAGCAGTACTTC; cdr3_aa: CASTAAAGLSYEQYF
clone_size: NA; v_call: TRBV7-6; j_call: TRBJ2-2; d_call: TRBD2; cdr3_nt: TGTGCCAGCAGCCCTTGGGGACTAGCAGCCTCGAACACCGGGGAGCTGTTTTTT; cdr3_aa: CASSPWGLAASNTGELFF
clone_size: NA; v_call: TRBV5-6; j_call: TRBJ1-1; d_call: NA; cdr3_nt: TGTGCCAGCAGCTCGACAGGACAGCCGATTGTGAACACTGAAGCTTTCTTT; cdr3_aa: CASSSTGQPIVNTEAFF
clone_size: few; v_call: TRBV20-1; j_call: TRBJ1-5; d_call: TRBD1; cdr3_nt: TGCAGTGCTAGAGAGTACAGGGGACGGGATCAGCCCCAGCATTTT; cdr3_aa: CSAREYRGRDQPQHF
clone_size: few; v_call: TRBV3-1; j_call: TRBJ1-2; d_call: NA; cdr3_nt: TGTGCCAGCAGCCCCAGTCTTGAAAACTATGGCTACACCTTC; cdr3_aa: CASSPSLENYGYTF
clone_size: NA; v_call: TRBV28; j_call: TRBJ2-5; d_call: TRBD1; cdr3_nt: TGTGCCAGCAGTTTTTTATTCCCGACAGGGGGGCAAGAGACCCAGTACTTC; cdr3_aa: CASSFLFPTGGQETQYF
clone_size: NA; v_call: TRBV5-4; j_call: TRBJ1-2; d_call: NA; cdr3_nt: TGTGCCAGCAGCTTCCAACAGATCTATGGCTACACCTTC; cdr3_aa: CASSFQQIYGYTF